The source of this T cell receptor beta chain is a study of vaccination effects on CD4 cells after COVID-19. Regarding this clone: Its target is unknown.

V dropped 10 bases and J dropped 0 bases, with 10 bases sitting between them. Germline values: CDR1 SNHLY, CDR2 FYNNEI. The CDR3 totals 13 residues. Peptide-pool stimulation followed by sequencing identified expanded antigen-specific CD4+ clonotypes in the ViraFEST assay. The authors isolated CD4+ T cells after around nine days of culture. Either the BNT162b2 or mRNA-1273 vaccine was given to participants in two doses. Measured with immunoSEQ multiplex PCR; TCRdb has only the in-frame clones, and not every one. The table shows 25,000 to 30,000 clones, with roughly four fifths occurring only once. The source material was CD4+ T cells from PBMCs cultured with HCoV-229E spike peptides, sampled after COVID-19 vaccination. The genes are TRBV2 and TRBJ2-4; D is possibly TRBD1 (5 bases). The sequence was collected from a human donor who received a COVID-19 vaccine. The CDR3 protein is CATTELAKNIQYF. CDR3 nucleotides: TGTGCCACGACAGAACTAGCCAAAAACATTCAGTACTTC. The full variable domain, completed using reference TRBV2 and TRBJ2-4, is EPEVTQTPSHQVTQMGQEVILRCVPISNHLYFYWYRQILGQKVEFLVSFYNNEISEKSEIFDDQFSVERPDGSNFTLKIRSTKLEDSAMYFCATTELAKNIQYFGAGTRLSVL.